This T cell receptor (beta chain) originates from a study of CXCR3-negative and CXCR3-positive naive CD8 T cells. Whole-study results and caveats: Across naive subsets, surface CD5 expression was comparable, and TCR strength was inferred from properties of the TRB CDR3. Comparison of naive CXCR3-negative and CXCR3-positive cells revealed similar TRBV-TRBJ usage, while memory cells differed. Hydrophobicity of TRB CDR3s was greater in CXCR3-positive naive cells than in CXCR3-negative naive cells. Sequencing showed both naive subsets with comparably high diversity, and memory CD8+ cells much lower.

The authors made the TRB cDNA libraries by 5' RACE using UMI labels. Using the 5' RACE reads, TCRdb records one entry per CDR3 protein without DNA. Its table records 100,000 to 150,000 distinct CDR3 sequences. Note on this clonotype: Its target is not known.

Germline-derived CDR1 and CDR2 are SGDLS and YYNGEE. CDR3 size: 15 residues. This sequence joins TRBV9 and TRBJ2-1; the TRBD1 assignment by TCRdb is unverifiable without DNA. The clonotype comes from a human donor in good health. Some clones in this sample may be carry-over from other donors' samples. The material sequenced was naive CXCR3+ CD8+ T cells from blood. Subset described: CD45RO-CCR7+CD27+CD95- naive CD8+ T cells expressing CXCR3 (TNR3+). The CDR3 loop reads CASSEGGTGYNEQFF.